Listed here are 5 T cell receptor beta chains from one sample, sequenced in a study of blood T cell repertoires in COVID-19. The data were produced by immunoSEQ multiplex PCR, yet TCRdb's version contains in-frame clones alone and is incomplete. The sample lists 100,000 to 150,000 clones; roughly 83% were seen once. Sequencing was performed on peripheral blood. All receptors come from a woman aged 80 or over with acute or convalescent COVID-19.

This clone was picked up one time. The chain couples TRBV6-5 to TRBJ1-5; D is possibly TRBD1 (5 bases). This CDR3 spans 13 amino acids. CDR1 MNHEY and CDR2 SVGAGI come from the germline V gene. Deletions cut 6 bases from V and 5 bases from J, with 11 bases between. This chain's CDR3 is CASRSGLYQPQHF. CDR3 coding DNA: TGTGCCAGCAGATCAGGGTTATATCAGCCCCAGCATTTT.

The chain employs TRBV18 and TRBJ1-6; TRBD1 matches 9 bases. Germline lookup yields CDR1 KGHSH and CDR2 LQKENI. With V trimmed by 3 bases and J by 2 bases, 2 bases remained unmatched. The CDR3 length is 16 residues. This chain's CDR3 is CASSPRQGAYNSPLHF. The CDR3 coding sequence is TGTGCCAGCTCACCTAGACAGGGGGCCTATAATTCACCCCTCCACTTT. Filled out from reference TRBV18 and TRBJ1-6, the complete variable domain reads NAGVMQNPRHLVRRRGQEARLRCSPMKGHSHVYWYRQLPEEGLKFMVYLQKENIIDESGMPKERFSAEFPKEGPSILRIQQVVRGDSAAYFCASSPRQGAYNSPLHFGNGTRLTVT.

This chain links TRBV5-4 with TRBJ2-2; 10 bases align to TRBD1. There are 15 residues in the CDR3. Trimming removed 0 bases from V and 5 bases from J; junction bases left unmatched: 1. CDR1 and CDR2 (germline): SGHNT, YYREEE (reference sequence). The CDR3 DNA is TGTGCCAGCAGCTTGGGACAGGGGGCGACCGGGGAGCTGTTTTTT. Its translation: CASSLGQGATGELFF.

V is TRBV19 and J is TRBJ1-1; no clear D gene. CDR3 length equals 11 residues. V was shortened by 10 bases and J by 7 bases, with 13 bases between the two germline ends. Per the germline V gene, CDR1 is LNHDA and CDR2 is SQIVND (reference sequence). Here the CDR3 DNA reads TGTGCCACCAGAGACACCGGTGAAGCTTTCTTT. Amino acid sequence: CATRDTGEAFF.

The chain has TRBV5-1 and TRBJ1-1, with a possible D match to TRBD1 (6 bases). CDR3 length: 15 amino acids. Germline lookup yields CDR1 SGHRS and CDR2 YFSETQ. V lost 1 base and J lost 5, with 15 bases in between. The CDR3 DNA sequence: TGCGCCAGCAGCTTGAAACCCAACAGGGAGACTGAAGCTTTCTTT. Protein: CASSLKPNRETEAFF.